The rows below give T cell receptor beta chains drawn from one sample of a study of cytomegalovirus exposure and HLA in healthy donors. TCRdb's copy holds only in-frame clones and misses some; the assay was immunoSEQ multiplex PCR. The repertoire consists of 100,000 or so clones, with around 62% occurring once and the leading ten covering less than 4.5%. The sequencing sample was made of PBMCs. The receptors derive from a young man in good health and CMV-seropositive. The CDR3 runs from the conserved cysteine through the conserved F or W. Fields, in order: V gene, D gene, clone size, J gene, CDR3 length, CDR3 protein, CDR3 DNA. A D gene is named only where the DNA matches it firmly. Clone size is not always given. Where it is, it says once, few, many or a class for expanded clones.

TRBV5-1,NA,NA,TRBJ2-5,13,CASSSGSLETQYF,TGCGCCAGCAGCTCCGGGAGCCTAGAGACCCAGTACTTC
TRBV30,TRBD2,NA,TRBJ2-7,18,CAWSGTGLTSGDSYEQYF,TGTGCCTGGAGTGGGACAGGGCTTACTAGCGGGGATTCCTACGAGCAGTACTTC
TRBV15,NA,NA,TRBJ1-6,13,CAFRGSYNSPLHF,TGTGCCTTTAGGGGCTCCTATAATTCACCCCTCCACTTT
TRBV7-2,TRBD1,once,TRBJ2-7,14,CASSFGTATYEQYF,TGTGCCAGCAGCTTTGGGACAGCAACCTACGAGCAGTACTTC
TRBV5-1,NA,NA,TRBJ2-7,9,CARARGEYF,TGCGCCAGGGCCAGGGGAGAGTACTTC
TRBV2,NA,NA,TRBJ1-2,16,CASSTYKLAGPYGYTF,TGTGCCAGCAGTACCTATAAACTAGCGGGGCCCTATGGCTACACCTTC
TRBV19,TRBD1,NA,TRBJ1-2,16,CASSIGRTGTLYGYTF,TGTGCCAGTAGTATAGGACGGACAGGGACGCTCTATGGCTACACCTTC
TRBV19,NA,once,TRBJ2-7,15,CASSLSRASETEQYF,TGTGCCAGTAGTCTTTCTCGGGCTAGCGAAACCGAGCAGTACTTC
TRBV7-6,TRBD1,NA,TRBJ2-7,15,CASSLPGQGPYEQYF,TGTGCCAGCAGCCTGCCGGGACAGGGACCCTACGAGCAGTACTTC
TRBV14,TRBD1,NA,TRBJ2-3,15,CASSLFGQGTDTQYF,TGTGCCAGCAGCCTCTTCGGACAGGGCACAGATACGCAGTATTTT
TRBV6-1,TRBD1,NA,TRBJ1-4,15,CASSPMTGGNEKLFF,TGTGCCAGCAGTCCCATGACAGGGGGTAATGAAAAACTGTTTTTT
TRBV19,TRBD1,NA,TRBJ2-7,17,CASSIFAGQGSSYEQYF,TGTGCCAGTAGTATTTTTGCCGGACAGGGGTCCTCCTACGAGCAGTACTTC
TRBV2,TRBD1,NA,TRBJ1-1,15,CASSYMTGGFTEAFF,TGTGCCAGCAGTTATATGACAGGGGGCTTTACTGAAGCTTTCTTT
TRBV2,NA,NA,TRBJ2-3,14,CASRRGGYTDTQYF,TGTGCCAGCAGAAGGGGGGGATACACAGATACGCAGTATTTT
TRBV6-5,TRBD1,NA,TRBJ1-1,14,CASTHGTANTEAFF,TGTGCCAGCACCCACGGGACAGCTAACACTGAAGCTTTCTTT
TRBV6-1,NA,NA,TRBJ1-5,15,CASSESGGIGQPQHF,TGTGCCAGCAGTGAATCGGGAGGAATTGGCCAGCCCCAGCATTTT
TRBV30,NA,NA,TRBJ2-3,15,CAWTPGFGGADTQYF,TGTGCCTGGACCCCAGGGTTCGGGGGTGCAGATACGCAGTATTTT
TRBV6-1,TRBD1,NA,TRBJ2-1,13,CASSEGDWDRGIF,TGTGCCAGCAGTGAAGGGGATTGGGACAGGGGAATCTTC
TRBV6-4,NA,NA,TRBJ1-2,15,CASSDRAGASYGYTF,TGTGCCAGCAGTGACAGAGCAGGGGCCAGCTATGGCTACACCTTC
TRBV6-1,NA,NA,TRBJ1-5,14,CASSTLSSNQPQHF,TGTGCCAGCAGCACGCTCAGTAGCAATCAGCCCCAGCATTTT
TRBV6-6,TRBD2,NA,TRBJ2-3,16,CASTLPSGGRSDTQYF,TGTGCCAGCACCCTGCCTAGCGGGGGGAGATCAGATACGCAGTATTTT
TRBV7-3,TRBD2,NA,TRBJ2-7,14,CASSPFAGLGEQYF,TGTGCCAGCAGCCCGTTCGCGGGACTAGGGGAGCAGTACTTC
TRBV19,TRBD2,NA,TRBJ2-2,17,CASRRLAGGRITGELFF,TGTGCCAGTAGGAGGCTAGCGGGGGGTAGGATCACCGGGGAGCTGTTTTTT
TRBV18,NA,NA,TRBJ1-1,13,CASSSGLNTEAFF,TGTGCCAGCTCATCGGGACTTAACACTGAAGCTTTCTTT
TRBV11-3,TRBD2,NA,TRBJ2-3,16,CASGRGLAGSGDTQYF,TGTGCCAGCGGTCGGGGACTAGCGGGGAGTGGAGATACGCAGTATTTT
TRBV6-5,TRBD1,few,TRBJ1-2,16,CASSYIRTGGGYGYTF,TGTGCCAGCAGTTACATTCGGACAGGGGGCGGCTATGGCTACACCTTC
TRBV18,TRBD1,NA,TRBJ1-3,14,CASSPQGVGNTIYF,TGTGCCAGCTCGCCTCAGGGGGTTGGAAACACCATATATTTT
TRBV2,TRBD1,NA,TRBJ2-7,15,CARSSGTGGSHEQYF,TGTGCCAGAAGCTCCGGGACAGGGGGCTCCCACGAGCAGTACTTC